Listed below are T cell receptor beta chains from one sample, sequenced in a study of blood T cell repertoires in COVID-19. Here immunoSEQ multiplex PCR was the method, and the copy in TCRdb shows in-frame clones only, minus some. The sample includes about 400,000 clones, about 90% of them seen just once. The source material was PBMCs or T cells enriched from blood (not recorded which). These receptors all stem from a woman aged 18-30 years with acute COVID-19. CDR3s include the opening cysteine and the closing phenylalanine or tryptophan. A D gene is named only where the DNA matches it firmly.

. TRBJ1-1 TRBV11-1 TGTGCCAGCAGCGCCTCCAGAATTGAAGCTTTCTTT CASSASRIEAFF
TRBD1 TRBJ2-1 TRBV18 TGTGCCAGCTCACCACGTGGGACAGGGGGCTATGAGCAGTTCTTC CASSPRGTGGYEQFF
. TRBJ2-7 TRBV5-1 TGCGCCAGCCGCAGAACAGAGAACGAGCAGTACTTC CASRRTENEQYF
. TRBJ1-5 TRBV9 TGTGCCAGCAGCGTAGAAGGGGGAAAGGATCAGCCCCAGCATTTT CASSVEGGKDQPQHF
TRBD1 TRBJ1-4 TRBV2 TGTGCCAGCTCCCGGGACAGGGGGCGCAATGAAAAACTGTTTTTT CASSRDRGRNEKLFF
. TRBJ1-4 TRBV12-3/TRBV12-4 TGTGCCAGCAGTTACGGTCTTAATGAAAAACTGTTTTTT CASSYGLNEKLFF
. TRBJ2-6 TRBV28 TGTGCCAGCAGTTTTGAAGGTAGCAGGGCCAACGTCCTGACTTTC CASSFEGSRANVLTF
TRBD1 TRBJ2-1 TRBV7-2 TGTGCCAGCAGCTTAGCCGACAGGGCCTACAATGAGCAGTTCTTC CASSLADRAYNEQFF
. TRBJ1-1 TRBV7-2 TGTGCCAGCAGCTTAGGTAAAACAATCTCCCCTGAAGCTTTCTTT CASSLGKTISPEAFF
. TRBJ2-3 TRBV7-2 TGTGCCAGCAGCTTCGGACTAACAGATACGCAGTATTTT CASSFGLTDTQYF
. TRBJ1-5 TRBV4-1 TGCGCCAGCAGTCGGGGAGTCAATCAGCCCCAGCATTTT CASSRGVNQPQHF
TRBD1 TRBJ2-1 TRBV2 TGTGCCAGCAAGGGACAGGGGATCTACAATGAGCAGTTCTTC CASKGQGIYNEQFF